Listed below are T cell receptor beta chains from one sample, sequenced in a study of shared clonotypes between healthy human individuals. Method: immunoSEQ multiplex PCR; TCRdb's copy keeps in-frame clones and lacks some. The table lists 2,500,000 or so clones, around 92% of them singletons. What was sequenced was naive CD4+ T cells from PBMCs. The receptors originated from a young man in good health. Some clones in this sample may be carry-over from other donors' samples. CDR3s include the opening cysteine and the closing phenylalanine or tryptophan. The order of the fields is clone size, V gene, CDR3 length, J gene, CDR3 protein. The listing skips clone size in some rows; elsewhere it reads once, few, many or a size class.

-	TRBV7-9	14	TRBJ1-4	CASSFYRGHEKLFF
-	TRBV6-6	15	TRBJ2-1	CASSPKGVSYNEQFF
-	TRBV5-5	15	TRBJ2-5	CASNPPGGNQETQYF
-	TRBV19	16	TRBJ1-1	CASSPMGRKSNTEAFF
-	TRBV28	15	TRBJ2-7	CASQWGGSLAYEQYF
-	TRBV7-6	18	TRBJ2-6	CASSPLDRASAGANVLTF
-	TRBV5-1	12	TRBJ2-5	CASSLLGETQYF
-	TRBV5-4	15	TRBJ1-1	CASSAGAVVNTEAFF
once	TRBV4-1	17	TRBJ2-7	CASSYKWTGDLSYEQYF
-	TRBV5-1	17	TRBJ1-4	CASSLGNDRGLNEKLFF
-	TRBV19	14	TRBJ1-4	CASNGDTTNEKLFF
-	TRBV10-3	15	TRBJ2-1	CAISESAQGWDEQFF
-	TRBV9	15	TRBJ2-5	CASSARQGSQETQYF
-	TRBV27	16	TRBJ2-1	CASGPLGGPDYNEQFF
-	TRBV6-6	16	TRBJ2-7	CASSYSQSGRGYEQYF
-	TRBV10-3	16	TRBJ2-3	CAISGLAGASTDTQYF
-	TRBV20-1	10	TRBJ1-1	CSATRTEAFF
-	TRBV7-9	16	TRBJ1-5	CASSLGSGSGNQPQHF
-	TRBV5-4	16	TRBJ1-3	CASSSGPRNSGNTIYF
-	TRBV28	14	TRBJ1-1	CASSSDRDYAEAFF
once	TRBV7-8	15	TRBJ1-3	CASSPGDLSGNTIYF
-	TRBV10-2	15	TRBJ1-1	CASRALGGANTEAFF
once	TRBV19	15	TRBJ2-1	CASTYSQGALNEQFF
-	TRBV29-1	15	TRBJ1-4	CSVLPQQTPNEKLFF
once	TRBV9	16	TRBJ1-3	CASSRSGKDSGNTIYF
once	TRBV2	16	TRBJ2-7	CASSEFSGGLAYEQYF
-	TRBV18	15	TRBJ2-1	CASSIGQVSYNEQFF
once	TRBV19	15	TRBJ2-2	CASIRGGGDTGELFF
-	TRBV6-1	15	TRBJ1-2	CASSEVGGAGYGYTF
-	TRBV28	16	TRBJ1-5	CASSSRVVFGNQPQHF
-	TRBV4-3	15	TRBJ2-2	CASSQGASSLGELFF
-	TRBV10-2	11	TRBJ1-2	CASNGFYGYTF
-	TRBV7-2	13	TRBJ1-1	CASSSQHGTEAFF
-	TRBV7-2	15	TRBJ1-3	CASGNRGSNGNTIYF
-	TRBV5-8	14	TRBJ2-2	CASSLNRNTGELFF
-	TRBV28	15	TRBJ2-1	CASSRGLAVYNEQFF
-	TRBV2	18	TRBJ2-6	CASSGQSGVGAGANVLTF
-	TRBV4-1	13	TRBJ2-5	CASSQEASETQYF
-	TRBV27	10	TRBJ2-5	CASSYKTQYF
-	TRBV10-3	14	TRBJ1-5	CAISQGEGNQPQHF
-	TRBV11-2	15	TRBJ2-1	CASRETLAGWNEQFF
-	TRBV18	14	TRBJ2-7	CASSPLGTDYEQYF
once	TRBV6-5	12	TRBJ2-7	CASSEGFHEQYF
-	TRBV7-3	16	TRBJ2-2	CASSLNQGARTGELFF
once	TRBV5-1	15	TRBJ1-2	CASSLDGQGAYGYTF
-	TRBV5-1	15	TRBJ2-7	CASSLVIQGPHEQYF